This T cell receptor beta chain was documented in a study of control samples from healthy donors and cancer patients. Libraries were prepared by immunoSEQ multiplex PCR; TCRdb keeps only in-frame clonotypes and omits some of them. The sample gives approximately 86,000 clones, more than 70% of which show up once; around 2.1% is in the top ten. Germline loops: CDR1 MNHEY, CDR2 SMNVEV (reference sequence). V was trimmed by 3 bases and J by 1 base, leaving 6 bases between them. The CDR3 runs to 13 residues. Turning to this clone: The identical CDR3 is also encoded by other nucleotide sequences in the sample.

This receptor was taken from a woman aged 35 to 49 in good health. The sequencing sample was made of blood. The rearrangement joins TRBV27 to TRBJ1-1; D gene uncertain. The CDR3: CASSLGQNTEAFF. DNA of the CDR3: TGTGCCAGCAGTTTGGGCCAGAACACTGAAGCTTTCTTT.